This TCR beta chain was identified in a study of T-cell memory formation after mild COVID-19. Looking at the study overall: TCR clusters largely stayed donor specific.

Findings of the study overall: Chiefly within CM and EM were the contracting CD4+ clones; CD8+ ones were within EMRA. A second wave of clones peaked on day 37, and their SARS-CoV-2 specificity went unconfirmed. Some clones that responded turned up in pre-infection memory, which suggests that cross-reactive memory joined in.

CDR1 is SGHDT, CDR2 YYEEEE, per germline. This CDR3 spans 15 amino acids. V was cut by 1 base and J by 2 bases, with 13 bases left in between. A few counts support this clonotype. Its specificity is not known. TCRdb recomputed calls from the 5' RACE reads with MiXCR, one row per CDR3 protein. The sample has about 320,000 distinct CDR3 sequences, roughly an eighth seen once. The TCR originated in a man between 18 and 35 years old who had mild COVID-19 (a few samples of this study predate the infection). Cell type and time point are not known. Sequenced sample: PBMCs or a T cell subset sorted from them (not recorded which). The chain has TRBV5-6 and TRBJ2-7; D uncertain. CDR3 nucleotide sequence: TGTGCCAGCAGCTTGAGGAGTAGAACTACCTACGAGCAGTACGTC. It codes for CASSLRSRTTYEQYV.